This T cell receptor (beta chain) is drawn from a study of blood T cell repertoires in COVID-19. On the study more broadly: Specimens from acute and convalescent COVID-19 originated in the United States, Italy and Spain. Sample material is recorded as cDNA or gDNA derived from T cells, B-cell-depleted T cells, or PBMCs.

Deletions cut 5 bases from V and 5 bases from J, with 9 bases between. This CDR3 has 13 residues. Per the original methods: Amplified reference gene primers provided the basis for estimating nucleated cell counts. Sequencing was performed with immunoSEQ multiplex PCR; in TCRdb, only in-frame clones are kept and a portion is missing. The V and J calls and clone size were taken over from that table, and D and trimming were inferred from the DNA. Of around 210,000 clones listed, less than 90% were seen once; the top ten hold more than 0.7%. The specimen sequenced was peripheral blood. The rearrangement uses TRBV12-3 or TRBV12-4 and TRBJ2-2; D may be TRBD1 (5 bases). The sequence came from a woman aged 70-85 years with acute or convalescent COVID-19. The CDR3 loop is CASSPRETGELFF. CDR3 in DNA: TGTGCCAGCAGTCCCAGGGAAACCGGGGAGCTGTTTTTT.